Sequencing of this T cell receptor beta chain was carried out in a study of cytomegalovirus exposure and HLA in healthy donors. Study-level information: Among the 400 or so donors who were genotyped, around 77% fell in the genetic ancestry cluster that is associated with self-reported Caucasian donors. Study observations and caveats: The classifier reportedly diagnosed cytomegalovirus status with high specificity and sensitivity. The study designated roughly 160 TCR beta chains cytomegalovirus-associated.

At the time of sampling, donors were nominally healthy, though unrecorded immune exposures were likely. The CDR3 sequence is 16 residues long. Trimming took off 1 base at V and 7 bases at J, with 17 bases between the two ends. CDR1 is MNHNS and CDR2 is SASEGT in the germline V gene. Remarks on this clone: Its antigen is undetermined.

Vbeta (60) and Jbeta (13) primers were used in the PCR. Assay used: immunoSEQ multiplex PCR; TCRdb lists only in-frame clones, some missing. This table has around 140,000 clones, 8.5% to 10% appearing once. This rearrangement joins TRBV6-1 to TRBJ2-1; D is perhaps TRBD2 (6 bases). Specimen: PBMCs. The receptor comes from a man in his forties or fifties in good health and CMV-seronegative. DNA for the CDR3: TGTGCCAGCAGTGAAGGTGGGACTCCAAGAGGGAATGAGCAGTTCTTC. Its translation is CASSEGGTPRGNEQFF.